Below, 13 T cell receptor beta chains from the same sample are listed, as sequenced in a study of shared clonotypes between healthy human individuals. Profiled with immunoSEQ multiplex PCR; TCRdb holds only in-frame clones, not every one. The sample includes about 2.1 million clones, just under 95% of them seen just once. Terminally differentiated effector memory CD45RA+ cells were excluded from the naive CD8 cells, which were CD45RO-negative and positively selected for CCR7. The sequencing input was naive CD8+ T cells from PBMCs. The receptor source for this set is a man between 18 and 35 years old in good health. Some clones in this sample may be carry-over from other donors' samples.

The chain combines TRBV6-1 with TRBJ2-7, with a possible D match to TRBD2 (6 bases). V lost 2 bases and J lost 0, with 14 bases in between. The germline CDR1 and CDR2 sequences are MNHNS and SASEGT. The CDR3 has 16 amino acids. The CDR3 bases are TGTGCCAGCAGTGAATGGGCGGGGAAGAGCTCCTACGAGCAGTACTTC. This encodes CASSEWAGKSSYEQYF.

This chain joins TRBV4-1 and TRBJ1-1, with D possibly matching TRBD1 (5 bases). The CDR3 covers 17 residues. Germline loops: CDR1 MGHRA, CDR2 YSYEKL. Trimming took 3 bases from V and 1 from J, leaving 18 bases between them. The chain's CDR3 is CASSHQGVVRKNTEAFF. The CDR3 DNA reads TGCGCCAGCAGCCACCAAGGGGTGGTACGGAAGAACACTGAAGCTTTCTTT.

The chain recombines TRBV7-8 with TRBJ2-7; TRBD2 agrees at 7 bases. There are 17 residues in the CDR3. V gave up 1 base and J gave up 2 bases; unmatched junction bases: 11. In germline, CDR1 is SGHVS, CDR2 FQNEAQ. CDR3 in DNA: TGTGCCAGCAGCTTAGGGGGGGGGACCCAAACGCCCTACGAGCAGTACTTC. It codes for CASSLGGGTQTPYEQYF.

V usage is TRBV27 and J usage is TRBJ2-7, with 7 bases lining up with TRBD2. This CDR3 is built from 14 residues. Germline loops: CDR1 MNHEY, CDR2 SMNVEV (reference sequence). J gave up 4 bases and V 6 bases, and 9 bases lay outside the gene matches. The CDR3 region is CASRPSSGSYEQYF. The CDR3 DNA is TGTGCCAGCAGACCATCTAGCGGATCTTACGAGCAGTACTTC.

The chain uses TRBV2 and TRBJ1-4; the D gene is possibly TRBD1 (6 bases). CDR1 and CDR2 (germline): SNHLY, FYNNEI. This CDR3 region has 14 residues. V was shortened by 8 bases and J by 0 bases, with 10 bases between the two germline ends. CDR3 in amino acids: CASRRTATNEKLFF. In nucleotides, the CDR3 is TGTGCCAGCCGCCGGACAGCAACTAATGAAAAACTGTTTTTT.

This chain connects TRBV13 to TRBJ1-1; 8 nucleotides agree with TRBD1. CDR3 length: 16 residues. Germline CDR1 PRHDT, CDR2 FYEKMQ (reference sequence). The V and J ends lost 1 base and 3 bases, in that order; junction bases with no gene match: 7. The CDR3 spells CASSLVARGQDTEAFF. CDR3 DNA sequence: TGTGCCAGCAGCTTAGTGGCCAGGGGGCAAGACACTGAAGCTTTCTTT.

The chain employs TRBV14 and TRBJ2-7; possibly TRBD2 for D (6 bases). Germline V gives CDR1 SGHDN, CDR2 FVKESK. Between the trimmed V and J ends, which lost 1 base and 5 bases, there was a span of 15 bases. This CDR3 contains 15 residues. The CDR3: CASSQGWRVRDEQYF. In DNA form, the CDR3 reads TGTGCCAGCAGCCAAGGTTGGAGGGTTAGAGACGAGCAGTACTTC.

V and J are TRBV7-2 and TRBJ1-2, with 7 bases that match TRBD1. This CDR3 is 16 amino acids long. The trim removed 0 bases at V and 3 bases at J, leaving 7 bases unmatched. Germline CDR1 and CDR2: SGHTA and FQGNSA. CDR3 sequence reads: CASSLAQTGLDYGYTF. Written as DNA, the CDR3 is TGTGCCAGCAGCTTAGCCCAGACAGGGCTGGACTATGGCTACACCTTC.

The rearrangement joins TRBV19 to TRBJ2-7, with 8 positions matching TRBD1. J was trimmed by 0 bases and V by 8 bases; bases with no gene match: 6. CDR3 length: 14 amino acids. CDR1 is LNHDA and CDR2 is SQIVND in the germline V gene (reference sequence). The CDR3 reads CASGTGPNSYEQYF. CDR3 nucleotide sequence: TGTGCCAGTGGGACAGGACCTAACTCCTACGAGCAGTACTTC.

The chain uses TRBV28 and TRBJ2-7; D uncertain. V lost 4 bases and J lost 2, with 21 bases in between. The CDR3 contains 17 residues. Germline assignment: CDR1 MDHEN and CDR2 SYDVKM. The CDR3 DNA follows: TGTGCCAGCAGTTCCAACCCGGGTTCACAACCCACCTACGAGCAGTACTTC. It yields the protein CASSSNPGSQPTYEQYF.

The chain has TRBV11-1 and TRBJ1-1; no clear D gene. The germline gives CDR1 SGHAT, CDR2 FQDESV (reference sequence). This CDR3 is 11 amino acids long. Between the trimmed V and J ends, which lost 1 base and 7 bases, there was a span of 4 bases. Here the CDR3 DNA reads TGTGCCAGCAGCTTAGTCGGTGAAGCTTTCTTT. Its protein product is CASSLVGEAFF.

The chain uses TRBV5-1 and TRBJ2-2; perhaps TRBD1 as D (6 bases). The ends were cut back, 0 bases at V and 4 bases at J, with 7 bases in the middle. This CDR3 has 14 amino acids. Germline V lookup: CDR1 SGHRS, CDR2 YFSETQ. CDR3 DNA: TGCGCCAGCAGCTTGGCGGACAGCACCGGGGAGCTGTTTTTT. Translation gives CASSLADSTGELFF.

The chain joins TRBV7-9 to TRBJ1-2; D possibly corresponds to TRBD1 (6 bases). The CDR3 is made up of 16 amino acids. Between the trimmed V and J ends, which lost 6 bases and 7 bases, there was a span of 24 bases. Germline lookup yields CDR1 SEHNR and CDR2 FQNEAQ (reference sequence). The CDR3 DNA reads TGTGCCAGCAGTAATCATCACACAGGGTTAGCGGGTGGCTACACCTTC. This gives the protein CASSNHHTGLAGGYTF. Looking up the rest from reference TRBV7-9 and TRBJ1-2 gives the full variable domain: DTGVSQNPRHKITKRGQNVTFRCDPISEHNRLYWYRQTLGQGPEFLTYFQNEAQLEKSRLLSDRFSAERPKGSFSTLEIQRTEQGDSAMYLCASSNHHTGLAGGYTFGSGTRLTVV.